A single sample gave rise to the 23 T cell receptor beta chains below, sequenced in a study of TIL therapy for anti-PD-1-resistant metastatic lung cancer. As for time point: pre-treatment sample, taken before nivolumab and TIL therapy. The libraries were made with immunoSEQ v3. Here immunoSEQ multiplex PCR was the method, and the copy in TCRdb shows in-frame clones only, minus some. The sample lists approximately 57,000 clones, 75% to 85% occurring once. Sequences were derived from blood, sampled at baseline. Receptor source: a person between 25 and 79 years old with non-small cell lung cancer.

CDR3 amino acids: CASTPSASSYEQYF. In nucleotides, the CDR3 is TGTGCCAGCACCCCCAGTGCGAGCTCCTACGAGCAGTACTTC. The V gene is TRBV28, the J gene TRBJ2-7, with D hard to call. The V end lost 7 bases, the J end lost 0 bases, and 13 bases lay between the germline ends. Germline-derived CDR1 and CDR2 are MDHEN and SYDVKM. There are 14 residues in the CDR3.

The count of this clone is one. V usage is TRBV11-2 and J usage is TRBJ1-1; tentatively, D is TRBD1 (6 bases). Trimming left V 2 bases short and J 11 bases short, with 12 bases between. In germline, CDR1 is SGHAT, CDR2 FQNNGV. The CDR3 covers 12 residues. In DNA form, the CDR3 reads TGTGCCAGCAGCTTAAACAGGGAACATGCTTTCTTT. Translated, it gives CASSLNREHAFF.

V usage is TRBV6-6 and J usage is TRBJ2-5; D is perhaps TRBD2 (6 bases). CDR1 MNHNY and CDR2 SVGAGI come from the germline V gene (reference sequence). V lost 8 bases and J 0 bases, leaving 13 bases between the germline ends. The CDR3 runs to 14 residues. The CDR3 loop is CASVAGLYQETQYF. CDR3 sequence (DNA): TGTGCCAGCGTGGCGGGACTGTACCAAGAGACCCAGTACTTC.

The chain carries TRBV18 and TRBJ2-7; D unclear. Trimming cost V 0 bases and J 2 bases, with 8 bases left between them. Germline values: CDR1 KGHSH, CDR2 LQKENI. This CDR3 is 14 amino acids long. The CDR3 DNA reads TGTGCCAGCTCACCACCGGCAGGTGCCTACGAGCAGTACTTC. This encodes CASSPPAGAYEQYF.

This sequence joins TRBV5-1 and TRBJ2-3; 11 bases match TRBD1. The CDR3 runs to 15 residues. Germline lookup yields CDR1 SGHRS and CDR2 YFSETQ. V was clipped by 4 bases and J by 5 bases; unmatched bases: 6. The CDR3 protein is CASSTGQGALDTQYF. The CDR3 DNA follows: TGCGCCAGCAGCACAGGACAGGGGGCGTTAGATACGCAGTATTTT.

The chain is built from TRBV29-1 and TRBJ2-4; 9 positions agree with TRBD1. J gave up 3 bases and V 1 base, and 10 bases lay outside the gene matches. Germline V gene sequence: CDR1 SQVTM, CDR2 ANQGSEA. This CDR3 spans 17 amino acids. In nucleotides, the CDR3 is TGCAGCGTTGAAGGGGTTACAGGGGGCTCTGGCAAAAACATTCAGTACTTC. It yields the protein CSVEGVTGGSGKNIQYF.

This chain uses TRBV5-1 with TRBJ1-1; 10 nucleotides match TRBD1. The CDR3 covers 14 residues. V was pared by 4 bases and J by 4 bases, with 4 bases of the junction left unmatched. Germline V gene data show CDR1 as SGHRS and CDR2 as YFSETQ. The CDR3 spells CASSTGTGATEAFF. The CDR3 DNA reads TGCGCCAGCAGCACCGGGACAGGGGCCACTGAAGCTTTCTTT.

The chain joins TRBV28 to TRBJ2-5; 10 positions agree with TRBD2. CDR1 and CDR2 (germline): MDHEN, SYDVKM. V lost 4 bases and J lost 5; bases outside the gene matches: 7. The CDR3 runs to 15 residues. The CDR3 DNA sequence: TGTGCCAGCAGTTCTTCTAGCGGGAGTTGGGAGACCCAGTACTTC. As protein: CASSSSSGSWETQYF.

This clone has more than one count but fewer than ten. V and J are TRBV6-1 and TRBJ2-3, with D perhaps matching TRBD2 (6 bases). CDR3 length equals 13 residues. Germline CDR1 and CDR2: MNHNS and SASEGT. Trimming left V 2 bases short and J 9 bases short, with 12 bases between. In DNA, the CDR3 is TGTGCCAGCAGTGAAAGCGGGTTGGGGACGCAGTATTTT. This translates into CASSESGLGTQYF.

The V and J genes are TRBV28 and TRBJ2-3; the D is unclear. Germline values: CDR1 MDHEN, CDR2 SYDVKM. Trimming removed 3 bases from V and 0 bases from J, with 16 bases in between. CDR3 length: 17 amino acids. CDR3 bases: TGTGCCAGCAGTTTTTCCCCCCTCGAGTCTAGCACAGATACGCAGTATTTT. Its translation: CASSFSPLESSTDTQYF.

The rearrangement joins TRBV5-1 to TRBJ2-1; D perhaps matches TRBD2 (5 bases). Trimming removed 5 bases at V and 6 bases at J, with 9 bases between. The CDR3 runs to 12 residues. In germline, CDR1 is SGHRS, CDR2 YFSETQ. Here the CDR3 DNA reads TGCGCCAGCAGGGACTCTAGCAATGAGCAGTTCTTC. The encoded protein is CASRDSSNEQFF.

V and J are TRBV4-1 and TRBJ1-2; D uncertain. Germline lookup yields CDR1 MGHRA and CDR2 YSYEKL. The CDR3 sequence is 11 residues long. Between the trimmed V and J ends, which lost 8 bases and 5 bases, there was a span of 9 bases. The CDR3 nucleotides are TGCGCCAGCTCCGACGGATATGGCTACACCTTC. As protein: CASSDGYGYTF.

This clone was recorded a few times. The chain recombines TRBV5-1 with TRBJ2-3; D may be TRBD2 (5 bases). This CDR3 comprises 15 residues. The V end was cut by 2 bases, the J end by 4 bases, with 14 bases between. Germline V lookup: CDR1 SGHRS, CDR2 YFSETQ. The CDR3 DNA sequence: TGCGCCAGCAGCTTCCGGGGTCCCTCCTCAGATACGCAGTATTTT. The encoded protein is CASSFRGPSSDTQYF.

The gene calls are TRBV7-6 and TRBJ2-3; D may be TRBD2 (5 bases). V dropped 5 bases and J dropped 2 bases, with 11 bases sitting between them. The CDR3 has 14 residues. Germline V gene lookup returns CDR1 SGHVS and CDR2 FNYEAQ. The CDR3: CASSPRRTTDTQYF. CDR3 DNA sequence: TGTGCCAGCAGCCCCCGGAGGACCACAGATACGCAGTATTTT.

This sequence joins TRBV28 and TRBJ1-1; 7 bases match TRBD1. The CDR3 spans 15 residues. The V gene's germline CDR1 is MDHEN and CDR2 SYDVKM. Unmatched junction bases numbered 14, after V lost 7 bases and J lost 6 bases. The CDR3 reads CASKGDDRAGAEAFF. The CDR3 DNA reads TGTGCCAGCAAGGGGGATGACAGGGCAGGCGCTGAAGCTTTCTTT.

This chain uses TRBV6-2 or TRBV6-3 with TRBJ2-2; 8 nucleotides agree with TRBD2. CDR3 length equals 15 residues. J gave up 4 bases and V 5 bases, and 6 bases lay outside the gene matches. CDR1 MNHEY and CDR2 SVGEGT come from the germline V gene. Written as DNA, the CDR3 is TGTGCCAGCAGTCGGGGGGGGCTTGGCACCGGGGAGCTGTTTTTT. Translated: CASSRGGLGTGELFF.

The chain is built from TRBV6-2 or TRBV6-3 and TRBJ2-5; perhaps D is TRBD1 or TRBD2 (5 bases each). Germline CDR1 MNHEY, CDR2 SVGEGT. Between the trimmed V and J ends, which lost 0 bases and 4 bases, there was a span of 15 bases. CDR3 length equals 16 residues. CDR3 protein: CASSYSPGARGETQYF. The CDR3 DNA reads as TGTGCCAGCAGTTACTCCCCCGGCGCGAGGGGAGAGACCCAGTACTTC.

V and J are TRBV4-3 and TRBJ1-5; the D is unclear. The germline CDR1 and CDR2 sequences are LGHNA and YSLEER. V was shortened by 1 base and J by 6 bases, with 7 bases between the two germline ends. The CDR3 is 13 residues long. The CDR3 DNA reads as TGCGCCAGCAGCCAAGCGATGGCTCAGCCCCAGCATTTT. It translates to CASSQAMAQPQHF.

The rearrangement joins TRBV5-1 to TRBJ1-1; 10 bases map to TRBD1. Germline V CDR1 and CDR2: SGHRS, YFSETQ. V lost 7 bases and J lost 0; bases outside the gene matches: 0. The CDR3 runs 13 residues. The CDR3 nucleotides read TGCGCCAGCGGGACAGGGGTGAACACTGAAGCTTTCTTT. This encodes CASGTGVNTEAFF. Together with reference TRBV5-1 and TRBJ1-1, the CDR3 gives the full variable domain: KAGVTQTPRYLIKTRGQQVTLSCSPISGHRSVSWYQQTPGQGLQFLFEYFSETQRNKGNFPGRFSGRQFSNSRSEMNVSTLELGDSALYLCASGTGVNTEAFFGQGTRLTVV.

This rearrangement joins TRBV5-1 to TRBJ2-1; D call uncertain. Germline CDR1 reads SGHRS; CDR2 reads YFSETQ. The CDR3 has 17 residues. Trimming stripped 0 bases from V and 0 bases from J, with 13 bases between. In DNA form, the CDR3 reads TGCGCCAGCAGCTTGGAAACGCCGGTAGGCTCCTACAATGAGCAGTTCTTC. Translated: CASSLETPVGSYNEQFF.

V and J are TRBV6-6 and TRBJ1-4; D not resolved. The CDR3 has 11 residues. Trimming took off 8 bases at V and 8 bases at J, with 9 bases between the two ends. The V gene's germline CDR1 is MNHNY and CDR2 SVGAGI (reference sequence). The CDR3 is CASETGEKLFF. The CDR3 DNA reads TGTGCCAGCGAAACGGGGGAAAAACTGTTTTTT.

This clone was seen more than once but under ten times. The rearrangement links TRBV27 to TRBJ2-2; D is ambiguous. The CDR3 spans 11 residues. The V gene lost 7 bases and the J gene lost 7 bases, with 7 bases spanning the gap. Per the germline V gene, CDR1 is MNHEY and CDR2 is SMNVEV (reference sequence). CDR3 DNA sequence: TGTGCCAGCAAGCTAGGCGGGGAGCTGTTTTTT. It specifies CASKLGGELFF.

The chain is built from TRBV2 and TRBJ2-1; D may match TRBD1 or TRBD2 (6 bases each). This CDR3 is 14 amino acids long. The germline V and J ends were trimmed by 2 bases and 5 bases, with 10 bases remaining between them. Per the germline V gene, CDR1 is SNHLY and CDR2 is FYNNEI. The CDR3 region has the DNA TGTGCCAGCAGTGAACTACGGGGGCACAATGAGCAGTTCTTC. Translating it yields CASSELRGHNEQFF.